The entry below describes one T cell receptor beta chain. Its target is unknown. The data stem from a study of CD4+ T cells in melanoma. General observations from the study: Reportedly, melanoma neoantigen-specific CD4+ T cells showed varied differentiation states. A reported correlation linked neoantigen-specific CD4+ T cells to CD8+, macrophage and B cell function.

Between the trimmed V and J ends, which lost 0 bases and 7 bases, there was a span of 13 bases. Germline V gene sequence: CDR1 SGDLS, CDR2 YYNGEE. This CDR3 comprises 15 residues. Sequencing was performed with immunoSEQ multiplex PCR; in TCRdb, only in-frame clones are kept and a portion is missing. The top ten hold around 3.3% of the sample, which has roughly 120,000 clones, roughly 90% seen once. The sample taken for sequencing was peripheral blood. The genes are TRBV9 and TRBJ2-2; D ambiguous. This sequence originates from a human donor with melanoma. DNA for the CDR3: TGTGCCAGCAGCGTAGAAGTAGGCAGGCTCGGGGAGCTGTTTTTT. Translation gives CASSVEVGRLGELFF.